This T cell receptor (beta chain) was found in a study of cytomegalovirus exposure and HLA in healthy donors. Study-wide findings and caveats: In a later analysis, HLA-associated TCR beta chains were more clonally expanded than equally common others.

13 Jbeta primers and 60 Vbeta primers were used for the PCR. Here immunoSEQ multiplex PCR was the method, and the copy in TCRdb shows in-frame clones only, minus some. The data contain around 130,000 clones, around 81% of them singletons. Notes on this clone: What it binds is not known.

This TCR was recovered from a man aged 18 to 35 in good health and CMV-seronegative. The sample consisted of PBMCs.

CDR3 in DNA: TGTGCCAGCGGCCGGGACAGGGGCAACTATGGCTACACCTTC. Translating gives CASGRDRGNYGYTF. V usage is TRBV11-2 and J usage is TRBJ1-2, with 10 bases matching TRBD1. V dropped 8 bases and J dropped 2; count of bases not matched to a gene: 5. CDR3 length: 14 amino acids. Germline V gene data show CDR1 as SGHAT and CDR2 as FQNNGV.